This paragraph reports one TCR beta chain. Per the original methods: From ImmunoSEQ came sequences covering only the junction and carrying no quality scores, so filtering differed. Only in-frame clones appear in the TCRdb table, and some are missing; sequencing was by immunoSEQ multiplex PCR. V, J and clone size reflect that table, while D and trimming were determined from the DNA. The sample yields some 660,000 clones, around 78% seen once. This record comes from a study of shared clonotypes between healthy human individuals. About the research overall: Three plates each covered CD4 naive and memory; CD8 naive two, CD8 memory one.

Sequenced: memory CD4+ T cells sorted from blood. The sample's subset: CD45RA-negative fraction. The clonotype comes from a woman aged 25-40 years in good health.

The CDR3 DNA follows: TGTGCCAGAGAACAGGGGTTGATGGAGACCCAGTACTTC. Protein sequence: CAREQGLMETQYF. The V gene is TRBV2, the J gene TRBJ2-5, with 7 bases aligning to TRBD1. This CDR3 is 13 amino acids long. Losses at the gene ends were 9 bases for V and 5 bases for J; bases not matched to a gene: 9. The germline V gene encodes CDR1 SNHLY and CDR2 FYNNEI. The full variable domain, its missing parts supplied by reference TRBV2 and TRBJ2-5, is EPEVTQTPSHQVTQMGQEVILRCVPISNHLYFYWYRQILGQKVEFLVSFYNNEISEKSEIFDDQFSVERPDGSNFTLKIRSTKLEDSAMYFCAREQGLMETQYFGPGTRLLVL.